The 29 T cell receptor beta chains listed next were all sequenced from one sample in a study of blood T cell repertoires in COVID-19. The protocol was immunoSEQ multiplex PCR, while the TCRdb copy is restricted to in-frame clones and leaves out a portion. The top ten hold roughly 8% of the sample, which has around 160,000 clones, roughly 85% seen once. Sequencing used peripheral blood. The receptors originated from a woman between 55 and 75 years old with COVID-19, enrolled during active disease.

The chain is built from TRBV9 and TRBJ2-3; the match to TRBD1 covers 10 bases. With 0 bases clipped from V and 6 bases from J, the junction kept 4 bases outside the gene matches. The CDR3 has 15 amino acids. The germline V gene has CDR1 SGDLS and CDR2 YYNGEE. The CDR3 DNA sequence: TGTGCCAGCAGCGTAGAGGACAGGGGGTTGGATACGCAGTATTTT. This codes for CASSVEDRGLDTQYF.

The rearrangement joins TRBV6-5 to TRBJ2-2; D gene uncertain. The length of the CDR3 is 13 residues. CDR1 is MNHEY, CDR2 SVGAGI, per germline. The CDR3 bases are TGTGTATTAGAACCCGCGGACACCGGGGAGCTGTTTTTT. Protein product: CVLEPADTGELFF.

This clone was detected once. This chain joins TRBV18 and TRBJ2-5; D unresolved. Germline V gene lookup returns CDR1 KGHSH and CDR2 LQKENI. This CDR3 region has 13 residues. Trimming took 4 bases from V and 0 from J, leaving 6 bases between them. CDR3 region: CASSLMYQETQYF. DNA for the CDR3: TGTGCCAGCTCACTCATGTACCAAGAGACCCAGTACTTC.

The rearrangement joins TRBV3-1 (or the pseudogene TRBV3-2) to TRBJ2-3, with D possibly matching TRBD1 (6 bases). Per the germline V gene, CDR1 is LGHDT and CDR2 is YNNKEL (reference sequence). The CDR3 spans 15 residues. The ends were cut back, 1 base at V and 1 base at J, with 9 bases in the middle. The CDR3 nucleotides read TGTGCCAGCAGCCAAGGTAGGACAGGCACAGATACGCAGTATTTT. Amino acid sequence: CASSQGRTGTDTQYF.

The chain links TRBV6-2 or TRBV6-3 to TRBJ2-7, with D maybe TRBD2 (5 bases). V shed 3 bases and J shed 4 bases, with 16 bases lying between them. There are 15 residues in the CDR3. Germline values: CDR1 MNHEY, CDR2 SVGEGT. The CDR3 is CASSYRLEVSYEQYF. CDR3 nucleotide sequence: TGTGCCAGCAGTTATAGACTGGAGGTCTCATACGAGCAGTACTTC.

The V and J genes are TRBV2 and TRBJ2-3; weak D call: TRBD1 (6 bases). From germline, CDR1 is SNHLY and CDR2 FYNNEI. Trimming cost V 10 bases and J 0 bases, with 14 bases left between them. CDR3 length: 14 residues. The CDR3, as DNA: TGTGCCACAGGAAGGACAGCTAGCACAGATACGCAGTATTTT. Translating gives CATGRTASTDTQYF. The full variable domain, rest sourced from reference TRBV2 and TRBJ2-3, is EPEVTQTPSHQVTQMGQEVILRCVPISNHLYFYWYRQILGQKVEFLVSFYNNEISEKSEIFDDQFSVERPDGSNFTLKIRSTKLEDSAMYFCATGRTASTDTQYFGPGTRLTVL.

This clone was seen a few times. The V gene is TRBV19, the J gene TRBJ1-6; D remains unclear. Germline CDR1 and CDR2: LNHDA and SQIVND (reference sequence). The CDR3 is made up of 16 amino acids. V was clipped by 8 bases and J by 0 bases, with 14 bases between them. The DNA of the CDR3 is TGTGCCAGTGGCGGGCGACCTAGCTCCTATAATTCACCCCTCCACTTT. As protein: CASGGRPSSYNSPLHF.

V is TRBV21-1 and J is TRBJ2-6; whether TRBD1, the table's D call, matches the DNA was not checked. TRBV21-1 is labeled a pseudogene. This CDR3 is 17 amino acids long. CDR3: CASSNQQVNSGANVLTF. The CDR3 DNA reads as TGTGCCAGCAGCAACCAACAGGTTAACTCTGGGGCCAACGTCCTGACTTTC.

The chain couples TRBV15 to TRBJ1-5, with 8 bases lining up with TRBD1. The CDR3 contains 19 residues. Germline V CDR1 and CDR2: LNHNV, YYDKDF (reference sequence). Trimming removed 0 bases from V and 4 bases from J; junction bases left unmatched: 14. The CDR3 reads CATSRDLAADRVGNQPQHF. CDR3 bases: TGTGCCACCAGCAGAGATCTAGCTGCGGACAGGGTTGGGAATCAGCCCCAGCATTTT.

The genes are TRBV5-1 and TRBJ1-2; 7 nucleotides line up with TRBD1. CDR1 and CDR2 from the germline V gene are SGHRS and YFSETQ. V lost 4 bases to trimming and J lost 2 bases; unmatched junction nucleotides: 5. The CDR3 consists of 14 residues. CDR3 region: CASSPNRGNYGYTF. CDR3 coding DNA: TGCGCCAGCAGCCCGAACAGGGGCAACTATGGCTACACCTTC. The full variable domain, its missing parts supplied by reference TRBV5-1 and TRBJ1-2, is KAGVTQTPRYLIKTRGQQVTLSCSPISGHRSVSWYQQTPGQGLQFLFEYFSETQRNKGNFPGRFSGRQFSNSRSEMNVSTLELGDSALYLCASSPNRGNYGYTFGSGTRLTVV.

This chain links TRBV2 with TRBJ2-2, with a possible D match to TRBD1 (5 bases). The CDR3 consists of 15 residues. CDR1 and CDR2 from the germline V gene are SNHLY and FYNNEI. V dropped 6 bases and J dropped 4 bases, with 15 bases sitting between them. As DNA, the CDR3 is TGTGCCAGCAGCCCCGCGGCCCAGGGCACCGGGGAGCTGTTTTTT. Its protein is CASSPAAQGTGELFF.

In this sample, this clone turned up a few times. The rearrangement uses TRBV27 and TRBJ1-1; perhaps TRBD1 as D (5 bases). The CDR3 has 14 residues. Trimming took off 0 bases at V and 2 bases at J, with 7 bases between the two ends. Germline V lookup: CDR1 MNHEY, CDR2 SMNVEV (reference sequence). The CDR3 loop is CASSLSWTNTEAFF. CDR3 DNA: TGTGCCAGCAGTTTATCCTGGACAAACACTGAAGCTTTCTTT.

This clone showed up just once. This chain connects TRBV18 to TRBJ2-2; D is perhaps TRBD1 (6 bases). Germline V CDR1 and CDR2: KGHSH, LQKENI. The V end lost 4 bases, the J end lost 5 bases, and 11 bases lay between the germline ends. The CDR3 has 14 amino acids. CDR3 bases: TGTGCCAGCTCACACCGGGACACTACCGGGGAGCTGTTTTTT. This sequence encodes CASSHRDTTGELFF.

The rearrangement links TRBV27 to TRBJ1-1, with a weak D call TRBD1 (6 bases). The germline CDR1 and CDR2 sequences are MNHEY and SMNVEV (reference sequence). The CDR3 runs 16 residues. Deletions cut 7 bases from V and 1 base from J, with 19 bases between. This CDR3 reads CASTREGGHRNTEAFF. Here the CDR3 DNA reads TGTGCCAGCACCCGCGAGGGGGGGCACAGGAACACTGAAGCTTTCTTT.

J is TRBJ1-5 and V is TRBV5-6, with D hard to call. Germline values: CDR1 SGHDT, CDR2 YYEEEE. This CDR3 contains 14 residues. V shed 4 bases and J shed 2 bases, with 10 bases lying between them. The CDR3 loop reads CASSRREGNQPQHF. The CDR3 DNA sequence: TGTGCCAGCAGCCGCCGGGAAGGCAATCAGCCCCAGCATTTT.

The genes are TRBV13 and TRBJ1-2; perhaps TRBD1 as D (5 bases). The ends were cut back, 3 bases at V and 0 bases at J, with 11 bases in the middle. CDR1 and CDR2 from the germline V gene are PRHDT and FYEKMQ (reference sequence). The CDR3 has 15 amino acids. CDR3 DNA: TGTGCCAGCAGCTTGATCGACAGATCTAACTATGGCTACACCTTC. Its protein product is CASSLIDRSNYGYTF.

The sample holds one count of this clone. In nucleotides, the CDR3 is TGTGCCAGCAGTTACTCGGTAGCTAACTATGGCTACACCTTC. This encodes CASSYSVANYGYTF. The chain joins TRBV6-2 or TRBV6-3 to TRBJ1-2, with D hard to call. Between the trimmed V and J ends, which lost 0 bases and 0 bases, there was a span of 5 bases. The CDR3 totals 14 residues. Germline V gene sequence: CDR1 MNHEY, CDR2 SVGEGT.

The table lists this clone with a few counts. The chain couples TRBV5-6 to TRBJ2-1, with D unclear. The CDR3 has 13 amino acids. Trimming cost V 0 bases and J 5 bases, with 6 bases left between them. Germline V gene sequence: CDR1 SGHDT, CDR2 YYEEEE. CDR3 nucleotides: TGTGCCAGCAGCTTGGTGGGCGACAATGAGCAGTTCTTC. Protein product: CASSLVGDNEQFF.

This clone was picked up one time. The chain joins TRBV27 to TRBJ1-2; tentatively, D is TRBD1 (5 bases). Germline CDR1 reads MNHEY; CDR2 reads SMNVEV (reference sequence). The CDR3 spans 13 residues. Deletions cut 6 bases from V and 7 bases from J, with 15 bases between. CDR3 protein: CASSPVGGGGYTF. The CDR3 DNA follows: TGTGCCAGCAGCCCAGTCGGGGGGGGTGGCTACACCTTC.

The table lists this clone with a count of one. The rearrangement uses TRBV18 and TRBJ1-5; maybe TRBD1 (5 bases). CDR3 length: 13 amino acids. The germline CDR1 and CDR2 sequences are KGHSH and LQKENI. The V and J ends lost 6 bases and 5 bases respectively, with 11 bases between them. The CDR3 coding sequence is TGTGCCAGCTCCCGGGGGGAGGATCAGCCCCAGCATTTT. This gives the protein CASSRGEDQPQHF. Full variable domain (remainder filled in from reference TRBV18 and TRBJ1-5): NAGVMQNPRHLVRRRGQEARLRCSPMKGHSHVYWYRQLPEEGLKFMVYLQKENIIDESGMPKERFSAEFPKEGPSILRIQQVVRGDSAAYFCASSRGEDQPQHFGDGTRLSIL.

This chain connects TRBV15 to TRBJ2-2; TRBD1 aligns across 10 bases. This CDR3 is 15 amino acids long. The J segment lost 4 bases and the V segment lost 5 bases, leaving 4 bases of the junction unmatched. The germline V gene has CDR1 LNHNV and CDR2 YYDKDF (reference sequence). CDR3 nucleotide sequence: TGTGCCACCAGCGGCCGGGACAGGGGCACCGGGGAGCTGTTTTTT. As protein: CATSGRDRGTGELFF.

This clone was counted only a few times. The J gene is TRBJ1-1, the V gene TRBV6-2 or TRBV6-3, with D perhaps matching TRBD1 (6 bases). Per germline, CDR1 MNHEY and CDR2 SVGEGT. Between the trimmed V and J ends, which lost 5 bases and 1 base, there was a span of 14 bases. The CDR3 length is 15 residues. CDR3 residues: CASSLSGVRNTEAFF. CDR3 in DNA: TGTGCCAGCAGTCTGTCAGGGGTGAGGAACACTGAAGCTTTCTTT.

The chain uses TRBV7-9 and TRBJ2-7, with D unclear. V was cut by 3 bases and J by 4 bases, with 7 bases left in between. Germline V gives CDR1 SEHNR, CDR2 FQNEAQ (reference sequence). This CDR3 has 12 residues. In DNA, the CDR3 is TGTGCCAGCAGCTTTAGTCTATACGAGCAGTACTTC. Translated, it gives CASSFSLYEQYF.

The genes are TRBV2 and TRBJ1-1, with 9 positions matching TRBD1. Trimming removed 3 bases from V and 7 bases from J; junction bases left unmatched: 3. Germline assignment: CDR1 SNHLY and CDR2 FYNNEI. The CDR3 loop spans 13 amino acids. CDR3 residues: CASSEGTGLEAFF. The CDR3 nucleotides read TGTGCCAGCAGTGAGGGGACAGGGCTTGAAGCTTTCTTT.

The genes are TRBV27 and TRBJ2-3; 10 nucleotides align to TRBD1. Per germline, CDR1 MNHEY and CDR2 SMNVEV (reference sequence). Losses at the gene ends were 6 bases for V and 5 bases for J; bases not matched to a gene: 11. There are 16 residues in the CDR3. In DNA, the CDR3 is TGTGCCAGCAGCAAAAACCAGGGACAGGGGCAAGATACGCAGTATTTT. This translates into CASSKNQGQGQDTQYF.

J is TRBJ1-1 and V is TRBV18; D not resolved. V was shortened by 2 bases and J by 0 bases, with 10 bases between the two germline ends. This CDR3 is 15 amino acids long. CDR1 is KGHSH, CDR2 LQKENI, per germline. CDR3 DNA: TGTGCCAGCTCACCAAATCCAACTATGAACACTGAAGCTTTCTTT. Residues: CASSPNPTMNTEAFF.

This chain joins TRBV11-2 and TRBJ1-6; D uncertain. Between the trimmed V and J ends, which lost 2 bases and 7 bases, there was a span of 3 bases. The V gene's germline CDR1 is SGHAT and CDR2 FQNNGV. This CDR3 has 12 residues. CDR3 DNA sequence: TGTGCCAGCAGCTTATCGAATTCACCCCTCCACTTT. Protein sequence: CASSLSNSPLHF. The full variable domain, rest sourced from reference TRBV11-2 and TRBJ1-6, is EAGVAQSPRYKIIEKRQSVAFWCNPISGHATLYWYQQILGQGPKLLIQFQNNGVVDDSQLPKDRFSAERLKGVDSTLKIQPAKLEDSAVYLCASSLSNSPLHFGNGTRLTVT.

The CDR3 here is CASSRDRGTQYF. The CDR3 DNA reads as TGTGCCAGCAGTCGGGACAGGGGAACCCAGTACTTC. The chain uses TRBV27 and TRBJ2-5; 10 positions agree with TRBD1. This CDR3 contains 12 residues. V trimming: 5 bases; J trimming: 8 bases; junction bases outside the gene matches: 2. Germline CDR1 and CDR2: MNHEY and SMNVEV (reference sequence).

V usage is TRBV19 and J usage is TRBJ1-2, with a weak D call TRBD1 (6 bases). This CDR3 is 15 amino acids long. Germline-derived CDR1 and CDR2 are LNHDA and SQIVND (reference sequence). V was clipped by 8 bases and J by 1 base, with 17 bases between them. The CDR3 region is CASQDSLPINYGYTF. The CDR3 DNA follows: TGTGCCAGTCAGGACAGCCTACCCATTAACTATGGCTACACCTTC.